This T cell receptor (beta chain) was obtained from a study of blood T cell repertoires in COVID-19. At the level of the study: The United States, Italy and Spain provided the acute and convalescent COVID-19 samples. T cells, B-cell-depleted T cells, or PBMCs supplied cDNA or gDNA.

In the original analysis: Cell counts per sample came from amplifying reference gene primers. TCRdb's copy holds only in-frame clones and misses some; the assay was immunoSEQ multiplex PCR. Clone size and V and J calls were adopted from that table, with D and trimming inferred from the DNA. Of 95,000 to 150,000 clones in the sample, over 65% were seen once. The V gene lost 2 bases and the J gene lost 6 bases, with 11 bases spanning the gap. Germline assignment: CDR1 LNHDA and CDR2 SQIVND (reference sequence). The CDR3 consists of 14 residues. The TCR originated in a woman in her 70s with acute or convalescent COVID-19. The rearrangement links TRBV19 to TRBJ1-5, with D possibly TRBD1 on 6 matching bases. Specimen: peripheral blood. CDR3 in DNA: TGTGCCAGTAGTATACAGGGGCAGCGTCAGCCCCAGCATTTT. Its translation is CASSIQGQRQPQHF. Variable domain in full (rest from reference TRBV19 and TRBJ1-5): DGGITQSPKYLFRKEGQNVTLSCEQNLNHDAMYWYRQDPGQGLRLIYYSQIVNDFQKGDIAEGYSVSREKKESFPLTVTSAQKNPTAFYLCASSIQGQRQPQHFGDGTRLSIL.